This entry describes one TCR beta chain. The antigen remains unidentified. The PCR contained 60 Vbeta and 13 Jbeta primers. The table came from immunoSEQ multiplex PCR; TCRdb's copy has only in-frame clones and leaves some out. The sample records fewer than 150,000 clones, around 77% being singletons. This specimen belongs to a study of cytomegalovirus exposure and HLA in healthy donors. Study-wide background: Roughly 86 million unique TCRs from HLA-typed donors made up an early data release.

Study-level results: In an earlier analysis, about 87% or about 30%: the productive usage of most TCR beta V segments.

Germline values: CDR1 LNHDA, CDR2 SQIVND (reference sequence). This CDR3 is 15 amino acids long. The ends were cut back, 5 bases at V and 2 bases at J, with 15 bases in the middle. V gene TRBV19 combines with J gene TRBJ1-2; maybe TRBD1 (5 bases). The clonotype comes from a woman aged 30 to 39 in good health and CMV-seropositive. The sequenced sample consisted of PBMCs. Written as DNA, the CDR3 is TGTGCCAGTAGTGTCTTACACACAGGAAACTATGGCTACACCTTC. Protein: CASSVLHTGNYGYTF.